Sequencing of this T cell receptor (beta chain) was carried out in a study of CD8 T cells in Susac syndrome. On the study more broadly: Among the Susac syndrome patients sequenced, roughly six had active disease and eight or nine were in remission. Study-wide results and limits: The CD4+ T cell repertoires that were profiled in Susac syndrome showed no clonal expansion.

The RNA, about 0.45 to 1 ug, was put through reverse transcription using random hexamers. TCRdb re-called the immunoSEQ multiplex PCR reads through MiXCR, storing one row per CDR3 protein. The sample lists roughly 220,000 distinct CDR3 sequences, 94% occurring once. Regarding this clonotype: The antigen is unknown.

FACS was used to enrich TEMRA cells, whereas the CD8+ and CD4+ T cells were obtained by negative isolation. Germline CDR1 is SGDLS and CDR2 is YYNGEE. With 2 bases removed from V and 1 base from J, the gap between germline ends came to 6 bases. This CDR3 comprises 14 residues. Input material: CD4+ T cells from PBMCs. The clonotype was recovered from a human donor with Susac syndrome. The rearrangement links TRBV9 to TRBJ2-2; D remains ambiguous. The CDR3 loop reads CASSVTGNTGELFF. In DNA form, the CDR3 reads TGTGCCAGCAGCGTCACCGGGAACACCGGGGAGCTGTTTTTT.